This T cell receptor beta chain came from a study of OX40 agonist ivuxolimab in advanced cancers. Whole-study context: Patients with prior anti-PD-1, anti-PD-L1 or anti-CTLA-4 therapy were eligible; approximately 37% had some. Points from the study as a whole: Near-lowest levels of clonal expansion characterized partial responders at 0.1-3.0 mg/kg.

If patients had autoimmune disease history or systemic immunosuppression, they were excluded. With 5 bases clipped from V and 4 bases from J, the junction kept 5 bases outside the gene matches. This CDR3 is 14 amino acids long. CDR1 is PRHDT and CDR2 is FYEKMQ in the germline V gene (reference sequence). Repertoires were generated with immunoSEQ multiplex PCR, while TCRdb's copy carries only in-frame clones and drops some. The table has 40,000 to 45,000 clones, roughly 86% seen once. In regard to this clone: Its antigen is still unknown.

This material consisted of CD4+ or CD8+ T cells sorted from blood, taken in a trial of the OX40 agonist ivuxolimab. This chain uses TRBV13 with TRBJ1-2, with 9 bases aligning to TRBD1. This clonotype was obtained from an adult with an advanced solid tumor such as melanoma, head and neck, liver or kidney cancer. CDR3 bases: TGTGCCAGCAGCGCCGGGACAGGGCCCTATGGCTACACCTTC. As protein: CASSAGTGPYGYTF.